The clone carrying this T cell receptor beta chain was observed at least ten times. This specimen comes from a study of breast tumors, draining lymph nodes, adjacent tissues. The lymph nodes were axillary draining lymph nodes from breast cancer patients. A single record per CDR3 protein comes from TCRdb applying MiXCR to the multiplex PCR reads. In the table there are 250,000 or so distinct CDR3 sequences, about 30% of which are singletons. The specimen was axillary lymph node tissue. The origin of this receptor is a female donor with breast cancer. Some clones in this sample may be carry-over from other donors' samples.

The CDR3 loop reads CASSQPGQGYNEQFF. CDR3 coding DNA: TGTGCCAGCAGCCAACCGGGACAGGGGTACAATGAGCAGTTCTTC. The chain recombines TRBV13 with TRBJ2-1, with 10 bases fitting TRBD1. V trimming: 5 bases; J trimming: 4 bases; junction bases outside the gene matches: 5. Germline lookup yields CDR1 PRHDT and CDR2 FYEKMQ (reference sequence). The CDR3 totals 15 residues.